This section outlines one T cell receptor (beta chain) sequence together with its context. The antigen is unknown. This sample was included in a study of shared clonotypes between healthy human individuals. Several immunoSEQ 96-well plates shared each subset's DNA, each plate a replicate. The data were produced by immunoSEQ multiplex PCR, yet TCRdb's version contains in-frame clones alone and is incomplete. The sample has hundreds of thousands of clones; roughly 97% are singletons. After removal of 6 bases from V and 3 bases from J, the junction contained 3 bases not matched to a gene. CDR1 and CDR2 (germline): MNHEY, SVGAGI. This CDR3 comprises 14 residues. Regarding the study as a whole: The sharing of 4.5% to 5% of naive CD4 clonotypes was seen across a few donors.

This clonotype was sampled from a young woman in good health. Material for sequencing was naive CD4+ T cells sorted from blood. Subset given: CD45RA+ positively selected. The genes are TRBV6-5 and TRBJ1-5; 9 bases are a match to TRBD1. CDR3 sequence: CASRRTGVNQPQHF. The CDR3, as DNA: TGTGCCAGCAGACGGACAGGGGTCAATCAGCCCCAGCATTTT.